Listed below are T cell receptor beta chains from one sample, sequenced in a study of metastatic and nonmetastatic thyroid tumors. Using MiXCR, TCRdb re-called clones from the PCR reads. This sample yields roughly 5,400 clones, of which about 29% are seen a single time; over 7.5% belongs to the top ten. The sample was adjacent normal tissue. The receptors here all came from a female donor with papillary thyroid cancer or a benign thyroid nodule (not recorded which). Some clones in this sample may be carry-over from other donors' samples. Both conserved end residues are part of each CDR3. D genes are given only for firm matches. Size values are once, few and many counts, or a class for expanded clones, and some rows have none.

v_gene: TRBV18
abundance: many
j_gene: TRBJ2-5
d_gene: -
CDR3nt: TGTGCCAGCTCACCACAGCCAGGGCTAGGGGAGACCCAGTACTTC
CDR3aa: CASSPQPGLGETQYF

v_gene: TRBV3-1
abundance: medium-sized
j_gene: TRBJ2-7
d_gene: -
CDR3nt: TGTGCCAGCAGCCCCATGTTACTAGGCACCTACGAGCAGTACTTC
CDR3aa: CASSPMLLGTYEQYF

v_gene: TRBV4-1
abundance: once
j_gene: TRBJ2-7
d_gene: TRBD2
CDR3nt: TGCGCCAGCAGCCACTCAAGGGAGGGGACCTCCTACGAGCAGTACTTC
CDR3aa: CASSHSREGTSYEQYF

v_gene: TRBV11-1
abundance: -
j_gene: TRBJ1-1
d_gene: TRBD1
CDR3nt: TGTGCCAGCACCTTGGGGCGATCCGGGACAGGGGAAGGGTCAGTCTGGGCTTTCTTT
CDR3aa: CASTLGRSGTGEGSVWAFF

v_gene: TRBV6-1
abundance: few
j_gene: TRBJ1-3
d_gene: -
CDR3nt: TGTGCCAGCACCCGAGTGGGGAGTGGAAACACCATATATTTT
CDR3aa: CASTRVGSGNTIYF

v_gene: TRBV7-9
abundance: medium-sized
j_gene: TRBJ1-3
d_gene: -
CDR3nt: TGTGCCAGCAGCGCTGACAGCGCCTCTGGAAACACCATATATTTT
CDR3aa: CASSADSASGNTIYF

v_gene: TRBV20-1
abundance: -
j_gene: TRBJ2-3
d_gene: -
CDR3nt: TGCAGTGCCCCATGGTCCGCAGATACGCAGTATTTT
CDR3aa: CSAPWSADTQYF

v_gene: TRBV4-1
abundance: -
j_gene: TRBJ1-1
d_gene: -
CDR3nt: TGCGCCAGCAGCCAGGGGATCATCACTGAAGCTTTCTTT
CDR3aa: CASSQGIITEAFF

v_gene: TRBV12-3/TRBV12-4
abundance: medium-sized
j_gene: TRBJ2-3
d_gene: TRBD2
CDR3nt: TGTGCCAGCAGTTCCCGGACTAGCGGGACCACAGATACGCAGTATTTT
CDR3aa: CASSSRTSGTTDTQYF

v_gene: TRBV27
abundance: medium-sized
j_gene: TRBJ1-5
d_gene: -
CDR3nt: TGTGCCAGCAGTTTATCTGGAAACAATCAGCCCCAGCATTTT
CDR3aa: CASSLSGNNQPQHF

v_gene: TRBV6-1
abundance: few
j_gene: TRBJ2-2
d_gene: TRBD1
CDR3nt: TGTGCCAGCAGTAGACAGGGGGCCGGGGAGCTGTTTTTT
CDR3aa: CASSRQGAGELFF

v_gene: TRBV11-3
abundance: -
j_gene: TRBJ1-1
d_gene: -
CDR3nt: TGTGCCAGCAGAAGTGACACTGAAGCTTTCTTT
CDR3aa: CASRSDTEAFF

v_gene: TRBV12-3/TRBV12-4
abundance: -
j_gene: TRBJ2-3
d_gene: TRBD2
CDR3nt: TGTGCCTCTAGCGGGGATAGCACAGATACGCAGTATTTT
CDR3aa: CASSGDSTDTQYF

v_gene: TRBV6-1
abundance: -
j_gene: TRBJ2-6
d_gene: -
CDR3nt: TGTGCCAGCATGGGGGGCTCCTCTGGGGCCAACGTCCTGACTTTC
CDR3aa: CASMGGSSGANVLTF

v_gene: TRBV5-5
abundance: -
j_gene: TRBJ1-2
d_gene: -
CDR3nt: TGTGCCAGCAGCTTGGGGTCGATTACAGGTAACTATGGCTACACCTTC
CDR3aa: CASSLGSITGNYGYTF

v_gene: TRBV28
abundance: many
j_gene: TRBJ1-4
d_gene: -
CDR3nt: TGTGCCAGCAGCCCAATCCCGGCCGGAGAAAAACGGTTTTTT
CDR3aa: CASSPIPAGEKRFF

v_gene: TRBV6-1
abundance: few
j_gene: TRBJ1-2
d_gene: -
CDR3nt: TGTGCCAGCAGGCGGGGGGGAACTGACTATGGCTACACCTTC
CDR3aa: CASRRGGTDYGYTF

v_gene: TRBV12-3/TRBV12-4
abundance: -
j_gene: TRBJ2-3
d_gene: -
CDR3nt: TGTGCCAGCAGCCTGGACGGAGGGACAGATACGCAGTATTTT
CDR3aa: CASSLDGGTDTQYF

v_gene: TRBV7-2
abundance: -
j_gene: TRBJ2-5
d_gene: -
CDR3nt: TGTGCCAGCAGCTTAGCTGGTGAGACCCAGTACTTC
CDR3aa: CASSLAGETQYF

v_gene: TRBV7-3
abundance: medium-sized
j_gene: TRBJ1-2
d_gene: TRBD1
CDR3nt: TGTGCCAGCAGCGACAGGGGGACTAACTATGGCTACACCTTC
CDR3aa: CASSDRGTNYGYTF

v_gene: TRBV2
abundance: -
j_gene: TRBJ1-2
d_gene: -
CDR3nt: TGTGCCAGCAGTCCGGGCAAGGATAATGGCTACACCTTC
CDR3aa: CASSPGKDNGYTF

v_gene: TRBV11-2
abundance: medium-sized
j_gene: TRBJ2-1
d_gene: -
CDR3nt: TGTGCCACCGGGGCCAAAGACGACTTGGATGAGCAGTTCTTC
CDR3aa: CATGAKDDLDEQFF

v_gene: TRBV11-3
abundance: -
j_gene: TRBJ1-6
d_gene: -
CDR3nt: TGTGCCAGCAGCTTCCAAGGGATAAATTCACCCCTCCACTTT
CDR3aa: CASSFQGINSPLHF

v_gene: TRBV20-1
abundance: -
j_gene: TRBJ1-2
d_gene: TRBD1
CDR3nt: TGCAGTGCCATCCCGTCAGGGGGTTGGGGCTACACCTTC
CDR3aa: CSAIPSGGWGYTF